This TCR beta chain was documented in a study of beta chain features in type 1 diabetes. On the study more broadly: What patients shared with healthy donors was a similar profile of age, gender and cell yields. There were some 98 million sorted cells examined across all samples.

Study results and limitations: Within each of all four CD4+ subsets, Type 1 diabetes patients had TCRB CDR3s that were moderately but significantly shorter.

Of note for this clone: Its antigen is still unknown.

Germline CDR1 is SEHNR and CDR2 is FQNEAQ (reference sequence). The ends lost 1 base at V and 6 bases at J; junction bases unmatched: 5. CDR3 length: 15 residues. As every portion of the isolated RNA was reverse transcribed, the sequencing read expressed TCRB transcripts. Here immunoSEQ multiplex PCR was the method, and the copy in TCRdb shows in-frame clones only, minus some. Here the sample spans around 250,000 clones, around 14% being singletons. Sequencing was carried out using naive CD4+ T cells from blood. The chain couples TRBV7-9 to TRBJ1-5, with 8 bases matching TRBD1. This receptor was identified in a man aged 25 to 45 with type 1 diabetes. This chain's CDR3 is CASSLDGQGGQPQHF. Here the CDR3 DNA reads TGTGCCAGCAGCTTAGATGGACAGGGTGGTCAGCCCCAGCATTTT.